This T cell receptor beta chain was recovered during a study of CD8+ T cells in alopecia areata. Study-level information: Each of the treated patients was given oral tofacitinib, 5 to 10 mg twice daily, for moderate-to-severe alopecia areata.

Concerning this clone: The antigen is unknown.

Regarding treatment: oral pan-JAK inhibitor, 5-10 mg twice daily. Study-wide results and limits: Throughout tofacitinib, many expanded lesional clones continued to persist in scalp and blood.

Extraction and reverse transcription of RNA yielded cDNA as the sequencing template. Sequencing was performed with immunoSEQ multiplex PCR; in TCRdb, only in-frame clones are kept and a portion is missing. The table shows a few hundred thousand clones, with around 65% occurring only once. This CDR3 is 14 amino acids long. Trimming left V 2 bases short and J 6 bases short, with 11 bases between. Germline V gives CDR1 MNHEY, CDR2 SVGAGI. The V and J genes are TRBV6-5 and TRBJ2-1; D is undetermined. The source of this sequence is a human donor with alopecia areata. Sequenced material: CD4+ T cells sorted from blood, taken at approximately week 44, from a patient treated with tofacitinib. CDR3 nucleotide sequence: TGTGCCAGCAGTTACAAGACAAGGGCCAATGAGCAGTTCTTC. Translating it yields CASSYKTRANEQFF.